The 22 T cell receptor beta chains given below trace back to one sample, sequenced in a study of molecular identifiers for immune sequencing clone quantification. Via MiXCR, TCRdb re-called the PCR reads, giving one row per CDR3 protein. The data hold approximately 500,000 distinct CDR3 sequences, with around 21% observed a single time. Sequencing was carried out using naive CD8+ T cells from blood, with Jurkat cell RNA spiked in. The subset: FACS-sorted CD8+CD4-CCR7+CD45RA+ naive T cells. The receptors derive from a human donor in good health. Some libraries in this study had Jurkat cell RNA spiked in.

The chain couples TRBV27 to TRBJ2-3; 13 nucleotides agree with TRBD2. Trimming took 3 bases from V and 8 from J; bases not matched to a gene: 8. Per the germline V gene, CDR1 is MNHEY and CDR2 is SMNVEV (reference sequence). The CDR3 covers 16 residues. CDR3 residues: CASSFGLAGVAATQYF. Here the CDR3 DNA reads TGTGCCAGCAGTTTTGGACTAGCGGGAGTCGCAGCTACGCAGTATTTT.

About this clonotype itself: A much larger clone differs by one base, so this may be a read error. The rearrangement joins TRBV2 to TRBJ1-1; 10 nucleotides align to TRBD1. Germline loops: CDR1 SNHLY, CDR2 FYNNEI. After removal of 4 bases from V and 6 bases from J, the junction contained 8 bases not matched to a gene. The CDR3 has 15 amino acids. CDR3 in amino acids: CASSAPGTGVAEAFF. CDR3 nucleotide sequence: TGTGCCAGCAGTGCCCCCGGGACAGGGGTGGCTGAAGCTTTCTTT.

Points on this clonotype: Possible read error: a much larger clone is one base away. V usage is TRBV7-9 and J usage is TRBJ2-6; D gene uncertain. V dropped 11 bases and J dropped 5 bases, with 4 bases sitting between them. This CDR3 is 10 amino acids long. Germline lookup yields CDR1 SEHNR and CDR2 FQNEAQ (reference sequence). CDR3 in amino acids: CAVWANVLTF. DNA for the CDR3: TGTGCCGTATGGGCCAACGTCCTGACTTTC.

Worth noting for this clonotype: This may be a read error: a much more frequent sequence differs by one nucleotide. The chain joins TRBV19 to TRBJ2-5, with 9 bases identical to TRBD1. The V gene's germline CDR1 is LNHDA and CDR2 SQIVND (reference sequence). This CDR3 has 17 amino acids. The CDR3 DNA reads TGTGCCAGTAGTATCTATTACACCGGGACAGGGAAAGAGACCCCGTACTTC. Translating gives CASSIYYTGTGKETPYF.

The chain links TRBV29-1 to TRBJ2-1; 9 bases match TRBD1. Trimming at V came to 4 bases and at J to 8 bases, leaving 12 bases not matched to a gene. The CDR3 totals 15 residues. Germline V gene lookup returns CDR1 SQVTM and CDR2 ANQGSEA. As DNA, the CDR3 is TGCAGCGTTGCCGGGACAGGGCTGTTATTCTATGAGCAGTTCTTC. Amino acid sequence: CSVAGTGLLFYEQFF.

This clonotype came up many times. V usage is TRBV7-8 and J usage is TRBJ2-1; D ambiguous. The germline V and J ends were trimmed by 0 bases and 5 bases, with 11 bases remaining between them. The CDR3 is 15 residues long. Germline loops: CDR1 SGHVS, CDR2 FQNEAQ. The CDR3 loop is CASSLAWSRNNEQFF. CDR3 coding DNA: TGTGCCAGCAGCTTAGCTTGGTCGAGGAACAATGAGCAGTTCTTC.

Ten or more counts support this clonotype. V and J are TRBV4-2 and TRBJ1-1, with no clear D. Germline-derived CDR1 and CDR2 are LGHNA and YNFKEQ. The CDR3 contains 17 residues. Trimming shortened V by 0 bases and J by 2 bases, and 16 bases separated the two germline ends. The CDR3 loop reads CASSQEATIDLNTEAFF. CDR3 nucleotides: TGTGCCAGCAGCCAAGAAGCCACCATTGATTTAAACACTGAAGCTTTCTTT.

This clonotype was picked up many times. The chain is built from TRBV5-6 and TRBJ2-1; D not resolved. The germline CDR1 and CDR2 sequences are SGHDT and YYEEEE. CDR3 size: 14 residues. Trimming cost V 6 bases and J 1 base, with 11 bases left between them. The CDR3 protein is CASTRATSYNEQFF. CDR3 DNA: TGTGCCAGCACCCGTGCGACTTCCTACAATGAGCAGTTCTTC.

Here the CDR3 DNA reads TGTGCCTGGAACCCGGGACAGGGGGCATACGAGCAGTACTTC. Encoded protein: CAWNPGQGAYEQYF. The J gene is TRBJ2-7, the V gene TRBV30; 12 bases map to TRBD1. The CDR3 runs 14 residues. In germline, CDR1 is GTSNPN, CDR2 SVGIG (reference sequence). Trimming took 4 bases from V and 4 from J; bases not matched to a gene: 5. The full variable domain, with the rest looked up from reference TRBV30 and TRBJ2-7, is SQTIHQWPATLVQPVGSPLSLECTVEGTSNPNLYWYRQAAGRGLQLLFYSVGIGQISSEVPQNLSASRPQDRQFILSSKKLLLSDSGFYLCAWNPGQGAYEQYFGPGTRLTVT.

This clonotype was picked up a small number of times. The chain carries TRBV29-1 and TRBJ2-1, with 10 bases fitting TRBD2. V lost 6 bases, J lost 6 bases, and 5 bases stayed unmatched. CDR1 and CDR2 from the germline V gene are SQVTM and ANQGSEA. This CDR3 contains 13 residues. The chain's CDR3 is CSVPAGGINEQFF. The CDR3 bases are TGCAGCGTCCCAGCGGGGGGGATCAATGAGCAGTTCTTC.

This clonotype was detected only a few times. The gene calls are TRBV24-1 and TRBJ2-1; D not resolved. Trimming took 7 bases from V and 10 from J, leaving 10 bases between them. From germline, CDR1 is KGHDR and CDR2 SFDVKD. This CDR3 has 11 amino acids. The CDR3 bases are TGTGCCACCAGGGAAGGAGTCGAGCAGTTCTTC. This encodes CATREGVEQFF.

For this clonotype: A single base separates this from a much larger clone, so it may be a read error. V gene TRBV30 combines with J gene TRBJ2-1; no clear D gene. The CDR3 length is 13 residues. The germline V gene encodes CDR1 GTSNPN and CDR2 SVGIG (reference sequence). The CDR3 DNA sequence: TGTGCCTGGAGTGTACGGATGTACAATGAGCAGCTCTTC. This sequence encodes CAWSVRMYNEQLF.

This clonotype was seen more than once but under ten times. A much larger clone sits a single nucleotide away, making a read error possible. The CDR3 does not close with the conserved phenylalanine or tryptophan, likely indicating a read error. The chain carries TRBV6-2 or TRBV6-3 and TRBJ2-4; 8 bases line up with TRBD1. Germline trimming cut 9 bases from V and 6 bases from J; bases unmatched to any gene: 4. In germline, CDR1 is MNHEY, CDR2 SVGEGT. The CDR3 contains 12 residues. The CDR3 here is CASRDRGNIQYL. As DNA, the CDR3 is TGTGCCAGTAGAGACAGGGGAAACATTCAGTACCTC.

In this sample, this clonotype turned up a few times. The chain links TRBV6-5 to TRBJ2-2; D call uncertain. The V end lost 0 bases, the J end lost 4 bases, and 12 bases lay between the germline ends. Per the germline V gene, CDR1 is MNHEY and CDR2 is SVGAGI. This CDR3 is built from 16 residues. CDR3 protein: CASSYSSPPRTGELFF. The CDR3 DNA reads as TGTGCCAGCAGTTACTCGTCCCCTCCCCGCACCGGGGAGCTGTTTTTT.

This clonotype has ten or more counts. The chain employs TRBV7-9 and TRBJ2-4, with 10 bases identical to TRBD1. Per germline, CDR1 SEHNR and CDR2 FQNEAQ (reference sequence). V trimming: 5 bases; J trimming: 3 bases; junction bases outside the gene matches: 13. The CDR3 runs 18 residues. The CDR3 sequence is CASSPTEMDRGVKNIQYF. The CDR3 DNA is TGTGCCAGCAGCCCGACCGAAATGGACAGGGGGGTCAAAAACATTCAGTACTTC.

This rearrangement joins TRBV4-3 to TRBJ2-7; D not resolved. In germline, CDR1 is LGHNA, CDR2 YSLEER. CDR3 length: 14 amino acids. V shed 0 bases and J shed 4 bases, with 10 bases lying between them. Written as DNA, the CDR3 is TGCGCCAGCAGCCAAGAGAGCCGGGTTTACGAGCAGTACTTC. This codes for CASSQESRVYEQYF.

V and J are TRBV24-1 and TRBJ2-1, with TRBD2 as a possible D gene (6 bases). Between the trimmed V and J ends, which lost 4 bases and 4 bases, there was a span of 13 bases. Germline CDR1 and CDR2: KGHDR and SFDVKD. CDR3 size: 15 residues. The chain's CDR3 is CATSESRAGYNEQFF. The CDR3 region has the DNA TGTGCCACCAGTGAAAGCAGGGCGGGGTACAATGAGCAGTTCTTC.

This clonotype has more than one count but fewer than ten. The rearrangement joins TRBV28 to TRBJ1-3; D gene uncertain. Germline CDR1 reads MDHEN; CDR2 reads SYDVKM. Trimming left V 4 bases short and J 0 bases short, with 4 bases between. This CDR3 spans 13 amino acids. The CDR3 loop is CASSYVSGNTIYF. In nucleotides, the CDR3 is TGTGCCAGCAGTTATGTCTCTGGAAACACCATATATTTT. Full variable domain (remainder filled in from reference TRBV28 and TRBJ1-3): DVKVTQSSRYLVKRTGEKVFLECVQDMDHENMFWYRQDPGLGLRLIYFSYDVKMKEKGDIPEGYSVSREKKERFSLILESASTNQTSMYLCASSYVSGNTIYFGEGSWLTVV.

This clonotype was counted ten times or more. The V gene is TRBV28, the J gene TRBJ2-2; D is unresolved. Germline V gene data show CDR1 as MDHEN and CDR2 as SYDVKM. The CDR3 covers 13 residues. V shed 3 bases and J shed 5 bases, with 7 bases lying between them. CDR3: CASSFVRTGELFF. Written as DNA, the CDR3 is TGTGCCAGCAGTTTCGTGAGGACCGGGGAGCTGTTTTTT.

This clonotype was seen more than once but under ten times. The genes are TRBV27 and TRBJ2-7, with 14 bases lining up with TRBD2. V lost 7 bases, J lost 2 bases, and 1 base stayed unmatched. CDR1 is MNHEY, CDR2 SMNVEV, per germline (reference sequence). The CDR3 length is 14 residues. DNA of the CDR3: TGTGCCAGCAAGGGACTAGCGGGAGCCTACGAGCAGTACTTC. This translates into CASKGLAGAYEQYF.

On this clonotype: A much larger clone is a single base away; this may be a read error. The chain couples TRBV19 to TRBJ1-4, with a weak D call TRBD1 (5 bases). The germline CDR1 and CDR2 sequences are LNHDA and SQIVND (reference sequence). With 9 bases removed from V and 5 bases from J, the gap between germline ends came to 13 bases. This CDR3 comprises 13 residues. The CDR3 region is CASTGAVNEKLFF. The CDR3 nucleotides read TGTGCCAGCACCGGGGCAGTAAATGAAAAACTGTTTTTT.

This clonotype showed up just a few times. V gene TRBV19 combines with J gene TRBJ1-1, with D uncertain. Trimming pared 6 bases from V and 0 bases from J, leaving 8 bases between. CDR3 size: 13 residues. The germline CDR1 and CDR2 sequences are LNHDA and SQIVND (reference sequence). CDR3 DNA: TGTGCCAGTAGCGGGCAACTGAACACTGAAGCTTTCTTT. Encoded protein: CASSGQLNTEAFF. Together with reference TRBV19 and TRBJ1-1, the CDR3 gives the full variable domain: DGGITQSPKYLFRKEGQNVTLSCEQNLNHDAMYWYRQDPGQGLRLIYYSQIVNDFQKGDIAEGYSVSREKKESFPLTVTSAQKNPTAFYLCASSGQLNTEAFFGQGTRLTVV.